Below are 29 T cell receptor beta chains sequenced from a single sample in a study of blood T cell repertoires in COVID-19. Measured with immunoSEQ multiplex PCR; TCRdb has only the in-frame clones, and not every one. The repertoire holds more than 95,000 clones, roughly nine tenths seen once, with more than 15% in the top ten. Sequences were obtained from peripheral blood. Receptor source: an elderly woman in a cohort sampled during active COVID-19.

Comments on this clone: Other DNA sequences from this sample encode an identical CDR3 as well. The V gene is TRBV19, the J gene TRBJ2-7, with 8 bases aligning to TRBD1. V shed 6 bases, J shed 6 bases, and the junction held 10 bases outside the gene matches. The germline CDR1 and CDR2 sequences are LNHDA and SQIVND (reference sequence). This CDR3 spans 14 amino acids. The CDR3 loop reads CASSSGQGAGEQYF. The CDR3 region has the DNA TGTGCCAGTAGCTCAGGGCAGGGGGCCGGCGAGCAGTACTTC. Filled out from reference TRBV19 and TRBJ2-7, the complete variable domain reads DGGITQSPKYLFRKEGQNVTLSCEQNLNHDAMYWYRQDPGQGLRLIYYSQIVNDFQKGDIAEGYSVSREKKESFPLTVTSAQKNPTAFYLCASSSGQGAGEQYFGPGTRLTVT.

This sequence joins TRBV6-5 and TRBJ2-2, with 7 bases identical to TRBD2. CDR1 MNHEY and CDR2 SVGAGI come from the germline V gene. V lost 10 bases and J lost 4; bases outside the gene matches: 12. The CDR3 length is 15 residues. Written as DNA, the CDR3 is TGTGCCACCTTGAGCGGGACCGAGGGCACCGGGGAGCTGTTTTTT. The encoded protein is CATLSGTEGTGELFF.

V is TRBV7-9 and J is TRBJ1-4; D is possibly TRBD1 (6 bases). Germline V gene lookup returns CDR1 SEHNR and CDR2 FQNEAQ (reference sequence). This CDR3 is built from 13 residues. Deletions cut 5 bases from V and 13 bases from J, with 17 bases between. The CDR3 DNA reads TGTGCCAGCAGCCAACAGACAGGCCTGGGACTGTTTTTT. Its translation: CASSQQTGLGLFF.

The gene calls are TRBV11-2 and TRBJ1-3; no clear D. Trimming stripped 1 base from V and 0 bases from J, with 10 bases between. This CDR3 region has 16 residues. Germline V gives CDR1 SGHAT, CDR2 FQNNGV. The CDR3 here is CASSLVGTNSGNTIYF. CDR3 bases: TGTGCCAGCAGCTTAGTTGGCACCAACTCTGGAAACACCATATATTTT.

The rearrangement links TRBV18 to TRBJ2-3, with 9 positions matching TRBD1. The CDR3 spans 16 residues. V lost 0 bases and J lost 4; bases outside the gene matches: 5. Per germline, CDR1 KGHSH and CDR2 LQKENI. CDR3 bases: TGTGCCAGCTCACCACCCTTAGGGACAGGGTCAGATACGCAGTATTTT. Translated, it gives CASSPPLGTGSDTQYF.

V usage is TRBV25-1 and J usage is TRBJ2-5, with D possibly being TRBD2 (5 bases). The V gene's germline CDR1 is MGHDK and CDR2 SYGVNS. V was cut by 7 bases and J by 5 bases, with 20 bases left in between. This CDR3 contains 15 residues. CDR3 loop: CASKGPGLTDETQYF. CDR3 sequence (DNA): TGTGCCAGCAAGGGTCCCGGACTGACGGACGAGACCCAGTACTTC.

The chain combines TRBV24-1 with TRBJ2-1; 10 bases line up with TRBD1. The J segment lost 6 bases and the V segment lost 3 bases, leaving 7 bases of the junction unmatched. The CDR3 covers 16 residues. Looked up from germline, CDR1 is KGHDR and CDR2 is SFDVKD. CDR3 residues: CATSDLRQGAGNEQFF. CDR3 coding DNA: TGTGCCACCAGTGATCTGCGACAGGGGGCCGGCAATGAGCAGTTCTTC.

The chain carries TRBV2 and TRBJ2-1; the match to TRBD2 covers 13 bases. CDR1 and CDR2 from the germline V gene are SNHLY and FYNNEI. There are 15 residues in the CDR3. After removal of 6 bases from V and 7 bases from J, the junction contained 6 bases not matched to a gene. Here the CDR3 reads CASSARTSGGNEQFF. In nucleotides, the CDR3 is TGTGCCAGCAGCGCTAGGACTAGCGGGGGAAATGAGCAGTTCTTC.

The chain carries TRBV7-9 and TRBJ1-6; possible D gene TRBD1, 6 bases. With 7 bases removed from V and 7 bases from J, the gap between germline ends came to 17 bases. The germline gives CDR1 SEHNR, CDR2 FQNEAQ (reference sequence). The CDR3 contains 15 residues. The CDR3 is CASITQEGGNSPLHF. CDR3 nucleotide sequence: TGTGCCAGCATCACACAAGAGGGGGGGAATTCACCCCTCCACTTT.

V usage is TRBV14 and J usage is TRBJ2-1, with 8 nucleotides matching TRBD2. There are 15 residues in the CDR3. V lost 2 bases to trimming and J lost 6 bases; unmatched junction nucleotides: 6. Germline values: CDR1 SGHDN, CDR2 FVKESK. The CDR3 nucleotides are TGTGCCAGCAGCCAACTCGGGAGGGCCGGCAATGAGCAGTTCTTC. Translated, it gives CASSQLGRAGNEQFF. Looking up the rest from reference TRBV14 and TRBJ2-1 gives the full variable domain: EAGVTQFPSHSVIEKGQTVTLRCDPISGHDNLYWYRRVMGKEIKFLLHFVKESKQDESGMPNNRFLAERTGGTYSTLKVQPAELEDSGVYFCASSQLGRAGNEQFFGPGTRLTVL.

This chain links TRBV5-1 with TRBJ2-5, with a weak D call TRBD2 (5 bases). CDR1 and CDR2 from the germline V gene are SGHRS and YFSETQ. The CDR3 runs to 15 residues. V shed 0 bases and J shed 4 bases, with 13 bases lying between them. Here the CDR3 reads CASSLGLGESETQYF. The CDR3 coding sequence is TGCGCCAGCAGCTTGGGGTTGGGAGAATCAGAGACCCAGTACTTC.

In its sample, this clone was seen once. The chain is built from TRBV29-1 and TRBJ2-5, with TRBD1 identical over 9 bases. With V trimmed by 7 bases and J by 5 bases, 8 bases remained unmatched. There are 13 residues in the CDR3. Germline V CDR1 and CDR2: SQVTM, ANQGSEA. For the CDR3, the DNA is TGCAGCGCGAGGGGACAGGGAAGGGAGACCCAGTACTTC. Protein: CSARGQGRETQYF.

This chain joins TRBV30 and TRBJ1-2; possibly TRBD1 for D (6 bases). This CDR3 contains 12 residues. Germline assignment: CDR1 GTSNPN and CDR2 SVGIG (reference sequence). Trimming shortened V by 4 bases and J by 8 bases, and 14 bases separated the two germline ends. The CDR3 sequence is CAWTRGGGGYTF. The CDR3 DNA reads TGTGCCTGGACACGAGGGGGGGGCGGCTACACCTTC.

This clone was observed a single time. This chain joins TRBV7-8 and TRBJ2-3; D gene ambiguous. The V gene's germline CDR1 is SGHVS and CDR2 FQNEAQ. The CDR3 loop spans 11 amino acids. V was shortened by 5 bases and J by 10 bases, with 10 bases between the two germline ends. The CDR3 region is CASSGDSAQYF. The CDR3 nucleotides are TGTGCCAGCAGCGGAGATAGTGCGCAGTATTTT.

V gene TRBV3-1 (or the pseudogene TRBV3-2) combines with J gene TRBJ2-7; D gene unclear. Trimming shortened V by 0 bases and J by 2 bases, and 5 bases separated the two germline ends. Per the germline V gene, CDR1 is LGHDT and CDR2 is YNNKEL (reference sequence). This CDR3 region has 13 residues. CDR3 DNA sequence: TGTGCCAGCAGCCAAGAACTCCCCTACGAGCAGTACTTC. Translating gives CASSQELPYEQYF.

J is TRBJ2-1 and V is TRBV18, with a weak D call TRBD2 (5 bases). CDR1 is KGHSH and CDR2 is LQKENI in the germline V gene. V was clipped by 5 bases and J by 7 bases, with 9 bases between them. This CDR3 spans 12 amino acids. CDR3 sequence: CASSTSSNEQFF. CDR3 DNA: TGTGCCAGCTCAACTAGTTCAAATGAGCAGTTCTTC.

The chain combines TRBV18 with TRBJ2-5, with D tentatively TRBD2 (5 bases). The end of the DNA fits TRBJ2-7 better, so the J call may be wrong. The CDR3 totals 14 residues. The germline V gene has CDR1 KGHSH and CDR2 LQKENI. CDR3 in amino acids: CASSPRRDSYEQYF. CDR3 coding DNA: TGTGCCAGCTCACCTCGACGGGACTCCTACGAGCAGTACTTC.

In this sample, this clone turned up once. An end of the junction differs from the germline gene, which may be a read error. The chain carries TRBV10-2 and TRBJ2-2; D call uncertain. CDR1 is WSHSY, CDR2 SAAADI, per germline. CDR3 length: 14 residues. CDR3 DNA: TGCGCCAGCACTGAGACACGCCTAGTCGGGGAGCTGTTTTTT. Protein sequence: CASTETRLVGELFF.

Here the CDR3 reads CASPRDRNTEAFF. CDR3 nucleotide sequence: TGTGCCAGTCCTAGGGACAGGAACACTGAAGCTTTCTTT. The J gene is TRBJ1-1, the V gene TRBV6-5, with TRBD1 identical over 7 bases. CDR1 is MNHEY, CDR2 SVGAGI, per germline. The CDR3 is made up of 13 amino acids. The junction had 5 bases not matched to a gene; V was cut back by 9 bases and J by 1 base.

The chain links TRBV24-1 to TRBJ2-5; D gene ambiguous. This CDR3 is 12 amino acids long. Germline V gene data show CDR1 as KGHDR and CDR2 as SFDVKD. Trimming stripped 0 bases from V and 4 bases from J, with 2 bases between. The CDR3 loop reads CATSDLRETQYF. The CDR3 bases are TGTGCCACCAGTGATTTGCGAGAGACCCAGTACTTC.

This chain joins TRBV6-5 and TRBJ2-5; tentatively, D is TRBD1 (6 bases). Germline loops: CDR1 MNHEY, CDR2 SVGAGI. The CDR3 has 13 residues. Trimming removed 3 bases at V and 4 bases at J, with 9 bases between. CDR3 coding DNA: TGTGCCAGCAGTTATGGGGGCCGAGAGACCCAGTACTTC. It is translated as CASSYGGRETQYF.

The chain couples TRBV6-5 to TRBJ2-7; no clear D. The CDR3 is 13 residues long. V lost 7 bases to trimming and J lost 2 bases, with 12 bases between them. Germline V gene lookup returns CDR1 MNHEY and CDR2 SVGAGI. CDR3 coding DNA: TGTGCCAGCACCAACACAGCTCCCTACGAGCAGTACTTC. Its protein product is CASTNTAPYEQYF.

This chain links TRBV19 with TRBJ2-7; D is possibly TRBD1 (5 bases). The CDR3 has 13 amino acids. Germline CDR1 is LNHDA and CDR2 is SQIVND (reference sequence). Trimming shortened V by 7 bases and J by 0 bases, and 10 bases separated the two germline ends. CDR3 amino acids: CASKDKSSYEQYF. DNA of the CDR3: TGTGCCAGTAAGGACAAGAGCTCCTACGAGCAGTACTTC.

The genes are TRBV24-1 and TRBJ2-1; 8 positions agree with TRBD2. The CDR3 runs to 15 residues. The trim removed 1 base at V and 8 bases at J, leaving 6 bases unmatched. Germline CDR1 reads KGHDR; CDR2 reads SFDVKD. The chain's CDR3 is CATSDFGGVGDEQFF. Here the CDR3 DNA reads TGTGCCACCAGTGATTTCGGGGGGGTAGGAGATGAGCAGTTCTTC.

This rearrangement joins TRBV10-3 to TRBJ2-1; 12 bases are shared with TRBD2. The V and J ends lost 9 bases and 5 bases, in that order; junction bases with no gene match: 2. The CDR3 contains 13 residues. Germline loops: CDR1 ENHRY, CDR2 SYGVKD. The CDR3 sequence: CAILAGGNNEQFF. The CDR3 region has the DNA TGTGCCATACTAGCGGGGGGTAACAATGAGCAGTTCTTC.

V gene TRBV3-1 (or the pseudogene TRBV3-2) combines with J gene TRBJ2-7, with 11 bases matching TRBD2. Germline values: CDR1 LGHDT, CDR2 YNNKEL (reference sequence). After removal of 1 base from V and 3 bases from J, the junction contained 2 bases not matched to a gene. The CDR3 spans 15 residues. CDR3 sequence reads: CASSQGLAGNYEQYF. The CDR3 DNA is TGTGCCAGCAGCCAAGGACTAGCGGGGAACTACGAGCAGTACTTC.

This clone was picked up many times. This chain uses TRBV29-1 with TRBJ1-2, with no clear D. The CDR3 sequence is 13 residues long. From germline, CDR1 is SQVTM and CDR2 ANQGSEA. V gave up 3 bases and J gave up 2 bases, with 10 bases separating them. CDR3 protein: CSVEPGVNYGYTF. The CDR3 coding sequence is TGCAGCGTTGAGCCAGGCGTAAACTATGGCTACACCTTC.

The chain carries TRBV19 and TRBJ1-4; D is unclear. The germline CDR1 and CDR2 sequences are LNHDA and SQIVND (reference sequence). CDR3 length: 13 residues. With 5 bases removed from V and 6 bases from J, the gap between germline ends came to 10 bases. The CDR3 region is CASSSQSDEKLFF. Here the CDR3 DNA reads TGTGCCAGTAGTTCCCAGAGCGATGAAAAACTGTTTTTT.

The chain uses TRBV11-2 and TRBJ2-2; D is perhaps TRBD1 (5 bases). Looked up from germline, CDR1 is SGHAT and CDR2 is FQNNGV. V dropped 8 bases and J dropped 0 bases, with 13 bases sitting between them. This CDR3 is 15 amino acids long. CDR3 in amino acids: CASRRPGTNTGELFF. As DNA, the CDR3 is TGTGCCAGCCGTCGACCAGGGACGAACACCGGGGAGCTGTTTTTT.